A selection of T cell receptor beta chains follows, all from one sample in a study of T-cell reconstitution after alpha-beta-depleted transplantation in children. MiXCR was run by TCRdb on the PCR reads, yielding one entry per CDR3 protein. The repertoire holds fewer than 550,000 distinct CDR3 sequences, with roughly a tenth as singletons. The sample in question was PBMCs, obtained before TCRalphabeta/CD19-depleted stem cell transplant. Receptor source: a child aged 2-15 years with inherited bone marrow failure, due to receive a stem cell transplant. Each CDR3 is given with its conserved first and last residue. D genes are given only for firm matches. Not every row has a clone size; where given, it reads once, few, many or a size class.

j_gene	v_gene	abundance	d_gene	CDR3aa	CDR3nt
TRBJ1-2	TRBV12-3/TRBV12-4	many	-	CASSLARAYGYTF	TGTGCCAGCAGTCTCGCCAGGGCCTATGGCTACACCTTC
TRBJ2-7	TRBV7-8	many	TRBD1	CASSFFLPRDRGSEQYF	TGTGCCAGCAGCTTTTTTCTTCCCCGGGACAGGGGTAGCGAGCAGTACTTC
TRBJ1-5	TRBV19	-	-	CASSIEGQPQHF	TGTGCCAGTAGTATAGAGGGCCAGCCCCAGCATTTT
TRBJ2-2	TRBV20-1	many	TRBD2	CSAREGTGGPGTGELFF	TGCAGTGCTAGAGAGGGGACGGGAGGGCCCGGGACCGGGGAGCTGTTTTTT
TRBJ1-5	TRBV5-5	many	-	CASSFWDGSNQPQHF	TGTGCCAGCAGCTTCTGGGACGGTTCCAATCAGCCCCAGCATTTT
TRBJ2-1	TRBV12-5	many	TRBD2	CASGLRSGRVYNEQFF	TGTGCTAGTGGTTTGAGAAGCGGGAGGGTATACAATGAGCAGTTCTTC
TRBJ1-1	TRBV20-1	-	TRBD1	CSADTGGTEAFF	TGCAGTGCTGACACAGGGGGCACTGAAGCTTTCTTT
TRBJ2-2	TRBV6-1	many	TRBD2	CASNKARKGLAATGELFF	TGTGCCAGCAATAAGGCCCGGAAGGGACTAGCGGCCACCGGGGAGCTGTTTTTT
TRBJ2-3	TRBV29-1	many	TRBD1	CSTGQGGDTQYF	TGCAGCACTGGACAGGGAGGAGATACGCAGTATTTT
TRBJ2-3	TRBV12-3/TRBV12-4	many	-	CASSLPVGGTDTQYF	TGTGCCAGCAGTCTCCCGGTTGGGGGCACAGATACGCAGTATTTT
TRBJ2-5	TRBV29-1	many	-	CSARDTGQETQYF	TGCAGCGCGCGGGACACGGGCCAAGAGACCCAGTACTTC
TRBJ2-3	TRBV28	-	TRBD1	CASSLWSGGGTDTQYF	TGTGCCAGCAGTTTATGGTCAGGGGGAGGCACAGATACGCAGTATTTT
TRBJ2-7	TRBV12-3/TRBV12-4	-	TRBD2	CASGRSGRPYEQYF	TGTGCCAGCGGGCGTAGCGGGAGACCCTACGAGCAGTACTTC
TRBJ2-3	TRBV7-6	many	-	CASSLASSSDTDTQYF	TGTGCCAGCAGCTTAGCGTCATCTAGCGACACAGATACGCAGTATTTT
TRBJ2-1	TRBV6-5	many	TRBD1	CASSYWGQGDNEQFF	TGTGCCAGCAGTTACTGGGGACAGGGAGATAATGAGCAGTTCTTC
TRBJ1-2	TRBV20-1	-	-	CSARGWGGYTF	TGCAGTGCTAGGGGATGGGGGGGCTACACCTTC
TRBJ2-7	TRBV7-8	-	TRBD2	CASSLDALRTSSFLVQYF	TGTGCCAGCAGCTTAGACGCTTTAAGGACTAGTAGTTTCCTAGTGCAGTACTTC
TRBJ2-4	TRBV11-2	many	-	CASSLTGAKNIQYF	TGTGCCAGCAGCTTAACCGGAGCCAAAAACATTCAGTACTTC
TRBJ2-3	TRBV5-1	many	-	CASSWGDRFSGGVTDTQYF	TGCGCCAGCAGCTGGGGCGACAGATTTAGCGGAGGGGTCACAGATACGCAGTATTTT
TRBJ2-7	TRBV2	many	TRBD1	CASTPDRGGSYEQYF	TGTGCCAGCACCCCTGACAGGGGGGGTTCCTACGAGCAGTACTTC
TRBJ2-1	TRBV7-2	many	-	CASSLAAAITSLEQFF	TGTGCCAGCAGCTTAGCAGCGGCCATCACCTCCCTAGAGCAGTTCTTC
TRBJ2-1	TRBV11-1	many	TRBD2	CASSLGKASGFSYNEQFF	TGTGCCAGCAGCTTAGGGAAGGCTAGCGGGTTCTCCTACAATGAGCAGTTCTTC
TRBJ2-2	TRBV14	many	-	CASSLPSNTGELFF	TGTGCCAGCAGCTTACCCTCGAACACCGGGGAGCTGTTTTTT